The 23 T cell receptor beta chains reported below all come from one sample, sequenced in a study of T cell clones after liver transplantation (dated by TCRdb to between 2018 and 2021). Receptor amplification or capture employed the immunoSEQ multiplex PCR assay. TCRdb obtained this table from immuneACCESS and retained in-frame rearrangements with V and J assigned. These tables miss some clones; where compared with another copy, unresolved V genes account for less than half of the shortfall, and the remainder is unexplained. For this sample there are tens of thousands of clones; roughly 92% appear just once. In total, the top ten clones hold 25% of the sample. The sequencing here drew on CD8+ T cells from blood, taken about 25 months after liver transplant. The receptors were sampled from a human patient who received a liver transplant. After a transplant, some of the T cells may come from the graft donor.

V is TRBV7-6 and J is TRBJ1-5, with TRBD1 as a possible D gene (5 bases). Trimming took 5 bases from V and 1 from J, leaving 12 bases between them. This CDR3 region has 15 residues. From germline, CDR1 is SGHVS and CDR2 FNYEAQ. The CDR3 loop is CASSPTEGSNQPQHF. CDR3 DNA: TGTGCCAGCAGCCCGACAGAGGGGAGCAATCAGCCCCAGCATTTT.

A note on this clone: Sequence at one end of the junction differs from germline and may be a read error. The gene calls are TRBV7-7 and TRBJ2-1, with D uncertain. This CDR3 region has 16 residues. Per the germline V gene, CDR1 is SSHAT and CDR2 is FNYEAQ (reference sequence). CDR3 sequence: CASSLVPVSSYNEQFF. In nucleotides, the CDR3 is TGTGCTAGCAGCTTAGTCCCTGTAAGCTCCTACAATGAGCAGTTCTTC.

J is TRBJ2-1 and V is TRBV28; the match to TRBD2 covers 7 bases. J gave up 7 bases and V 6 bases, and 15 bases lay outside the gene matches. The CDR3 is 16 residues long. The V gene's germline CDR1 is MDHEN and CDR2 SYDVKM. The CDR3 coding sequence is TGTGCCAGCAGCTCCCACGGGGGGTTATCTGGTAATGAGCAGTTCTTC. Translating it yields CASSSHGGLSGNEQFF.

V usage is TRBV15 and J usage is TRBJ2-7; D is undetermined. Germline V gives CDR1 LNHNV, CDR2 YYDKDF (reference sequence). Between the trimmed V and J ends, which lost 0 bases and 2 bases, there was a span of 11 bases. The CDR3 consists of 15 residues. The CDR3 region is CATSREEGQTYEQYF. CDR3 bases: TGTGCCACCAGCAGAGAGGAAGGCCAAACCTACGAGCAGTACTTC.

The chain uses TRBV10-3 and TRBJ1-5, with unresolved D. V was trimmed by 6 bases and J by 0 bases, leaving 30 bases between them. This CDR3 is built from 21 residues. From germline, CDR1 is ENHRY and CDR2 SYGVKD. For the CDR3, the DNA is TGTGCCATCAGGCGAGGTGGAAGCGGACCACCGAATATATATAGCAATCAGCCCCAGCATTTT. Translating gives CAIRRGGSGPPNIYSNQPQHF.

The chain uses TRBV7-2 and TRBJ2-1, with D perhaps TRBD2 (5 bases). Trimming left V 7 bases short and J 0 bases short, with 19 bases between. This CDR3 contains 17 residues. Germline-derived CDR1 and CDR2 are SGHTA and FQGNSA. The CDR3 DNA reads TGTGCCAGCACTCCAAGGTGGCGGGCAGACTCCTACAATGAGCAGTTCTTC. Translating it yields CASTPRWRADSYNEQFF.

The chain recombines TRBV4-1 with TRBJ2-5, with TRBD2 identical over 13 bases. Per germline, CDR1 MGHRA and CDR2 YSYEKL. Germline trimming cut 1 base from V and 6 bases from J; bases unmatched to any gene: 11. The CDR3 length is 18 residues. The CDR3 reads CASSQGPGTSGANKTQYF. The CDR3 bases are TGCGCCAGCAGCCAAGGCCCTGGGACTAGCGGGGCCAACAAGACCCAGTACTTC.

The chain links TRBV13 to TRBJ1-2; no definite D call. Germline CDR1 is PRHDT and CDR2 is FYEKMQ (reference sequence). V lost 7 bases to trimming and J lost 2 bases, with 11 bases between them. The CDR3 runs to 13 residues. In DNA form, the CDR3 reads TGTGCCAGCAAAGAGGACCTGAACTATGGCTACACCTTC. Translated, it gives CASKEDLNYGYTF.

V is TRBV29-1 and J is TRBJ2-5; D not resolved. Germline V lookup: CDR1 SQVTM, CDR2 ANQGSEA. This CDR3 spans 14 amino acids. V lost 2 bases to trimming and J lost 5 bases, with 15 bases between them. In DNA, the CDR3 is TGCAGCGTTGAAAGGGAACACCATTGGGAGACCCAGTACTTC. Its translation is CSVEREHHWETQYF.

This clone showed up just a few times. Distinct nucleotide sequences in the sample also encode this CDR3. V gene TRBV7-3 combines with J gene TRBJ2-7, with D possibly being TRBD1 (6 bases). The CDR3 is 13 amino acids. V lost 4 bases and J lost 3, with 10 bases in between. Germline V CDR1 and CDR2: SGHTA, FQGTGA. The CDR3 bases are TGTGCCAGCAGCTGGGACATAAACTACGAGCAGTACTTC. Protein product: CASSWDINYEQYF.

This sequence joins TRBV4-2 and TRBJ2-1; a weak D match, TRBD2 (6 bases). The CDR3 totals 15 residues. V was clipped by 1 base and J by 5 bases, with 12 bases between them. The germline V gene has CDR1 LGHNA and CDR2 YNFKEQ. CDR3 in amino acids: CASSQVATRNNEQFF. The CDR3 DNA reads TGTGCCAGCAGCCAAGTTGCGACTAGAAACAATGAGCAGTTCTTC.

The gene calls are TRBV14 and TRBJ2-1; unclear D gene. V lost 4 bases to trimming and J lost 3 bases, with 10 bases between them. CDR3 length equals 14 residues. Germline values: CDR1 SGHDN, CDR2 FVKESK. CDR3 in amino acids: CASSLSGNYNEQFF. CDR3 DNA: TGTGCCAGCAGCCTTTCCGGAAACTACAATGAGCAGTTCTTC.

The CDR3 DNA sequence: TGTGCCAGCAGCGCCTACGGGACTATCACAGATACGCAGTATTTT. It yields the protein CASSAYGTITDTQYF. This rearrangement joins TRBV9 to TRBJ2-3, with 7 bases fitting TRBD2. The V gene's germline CDR1 is SGDLS and CDR2 YYNGEE. CDR3 size: 15 residues. V dropped 3 bases and J dropped 2; count of bases not matched to a gene: 6.

The chain carries TRBV27 and TRBJ1-1, with D possibly being TRBD1 (5 bases). V lost 8 bases and J 6 bases, leaving 25 bases between the germline ends. Germline assignment: CDR1 MNHEY and CDR2 SMNVEV (reference sequence). This CDR3 is 16 amino acids long. CDR3 loop: CASRPNGEGISAEAFF. CDR3 nucleotide sequence: TGTGCCAGCCGACCCAACGGGGAGGGGATATCCGCTGAAGCTTTCTTT.

V gene TRBV6-5 combines with J gene TRBJ1-1; D might be TRBD1 (5 bases). Trimming shortened V by 3 bases and J by 1 base, and 9 bases separated the two germline ends. This CDR3 contains 14 residues. Germline CDR1 MNHEY, CDR2 SVGAGI. Here the CDR3 DNA reads TGTGCCAGCAGTTATCAGGGCGCGAACACTGAAGCTTTCTTT. It specifies CASSYQGANTEAFF.

The CDR3 nucleotides read TGTGCCAGCAGTTTATGTGGGACAGGGGGCAAAAAGGGCACTGAAGCTTTCTTT. It codes for CASSLCGTGGKKGTEAFF. The chain has TRBV28 and TRBJ1-1; 12 bases map to TRBD1. With 0 bases clipped from V and 4 bases from J, the junction kept 9 bases outside the gene matches. CDR1 is MDHEN, CDR2 SYDVKM, per germline. This CDR3 is built from 18 residues. The variable domain in full, completed from reference TRBV28 and TRBJ1-1, reads DVKVTQSSRYLVKRTGEKVFLECVQDMDHENMFWYRQDPGLGLRLIYFSYDVKMKEKGDIPEGYSVSREKKERFSLILESASTNQTSMYLCASSLCGTGGKKGTEAFFGQGTRLTVV.

The chain carries TRBV4-1 and TRBJ2-7; D unresolved. The germline V gene has CDR1 MGHRA and CDR2 YSYEKL. The V gene lost 5 bases and the J gene lost 7 bases, with 12 bases spanning the gap. This CDR3 contains 12 residues. The CDR3 reads CASSNNGQEQYF. DNA of the CDR3: TGCGCCAGCAGCAATAACGGCCAGGAGCAGTACTTC.

This chain links TRBV29-1 with TRBJ2-7; D is unresolved. CDR1 SQVTM and CDR2 ANQGSEA come from the germline V gene. The CDR3 is 10 residues long. The V end lost 6 bases, the J end lost 4 bases, and 7 bases lay between the germline ends. The CDR3 spells CSVQDYEQYF. For the CDR3, the DNA is TGCAGCGTGCAGGATTACGAGCAGTACTTC.

The J gene is TRBJ2-3, the V gene TRBV14; possible D gene TRBD2, 6 bases. Germline V gene lookup returns CDR1 SGHDN and CDR2 FVKESK. This CDR3 is built from 16 residues. Trimming took 1 base from V and 8 from J, leaving 19 bases between them. The chain's CDR3 is CASSQVFGSGDGTQYF. Here the CDR3 DNA reads TGTGCCAGCAGCCAAGTATTCGGCTCGGGGGATGGTACGCAGTATTTT. Full variable domain (missing parts from reference TRBV14 and TRBJ2-3): EAGVTQFPSHSVIEKGQTVTLRCDPISGHDNLYWYRRVMGKEIKFLLHFVKESKQDESGMPNNRFLAERTGGTYSTLKVQPAELEDSGVYFCASSQVFGSGDGTQYFGPGTRLTVL.

The chain is built from TRBV10-3 and TRBJ2-7; 9 bases agree with TRBD2. The junction had 8 bases not matched to a gene; V was cut back by 3 bases and J by 5 bases. Germline CDR1 is ENHRY and CDR2 is SYGVKD. The CDR3 runs to 15 residues. The chain's CDR3 is CAISDPAGGSDEQYF. CDR3 bases: TGTGCCATCAGTGACCCAGCGGGAGGATCTGACGAGCAGTACTTC.

This clone is categorized as large. The rearrangement uses TRBV14 and TRBJ1-2; the match to TRBD1 covers 7 bases. The germline V gene encodes CDR1 SGHDN and CDR2 FVKESK. This CDR3 has 12 residues. Trimming cost V 4 bases and J 7 bases; bases outside gene matches: 3. CDR3 in amino acids: CASSLDRVGYTF. The CDR3 DNA follows: TGTGCCAGCAGCCTTGACAGGGTTGGCTACACCTTC. Drawing the rest from reference TRBV14 and TRBJ1-2, the complete variable domain is EAGVTQFPSHSVIEKGQTVTLRCDPISGHDNLYWYRRVMGKEIKFLLHFVKESKQDESGMPNNRFLAERTGGTYSTLKVQPAELEDSGVYFCASSLDRVGYTFGSGTRLTVV.

This sequence joins TRBV27 and TRBJ2-1; D is undetermined. This CDR3 contains 16 residues. CDR1 is MNHEY and CDR2 is SMNVEV in the germline V gene (reference sequence). V was trimmed by 0 bases and J by 5 bases, leaving 14 bases between them. The CDR3 DNA sequence: TGTGCCAGCAGTTTATCCTATAAGAGATTCCACAATGAGCAGTTCTTC. Protein: CASSLSYKRFHNEQFF.

V is TRBV7-6 and J is TRBJ2-3, with TRBD2 identical over 13 bases. The CDR3 length is 15 residues. Germline lookup yields CDR1 SGHVS and CDR2 FNYEAQ. V lost 5 bases and J lost 5; bases outside the gene matches: 4. The CDR3 nucleotides are TGTGCCAGCAGCCCCACTAGCGGGAGGGTAGATACGCAGTATTTT. As protein: CASSPTSGRVDTQYF.